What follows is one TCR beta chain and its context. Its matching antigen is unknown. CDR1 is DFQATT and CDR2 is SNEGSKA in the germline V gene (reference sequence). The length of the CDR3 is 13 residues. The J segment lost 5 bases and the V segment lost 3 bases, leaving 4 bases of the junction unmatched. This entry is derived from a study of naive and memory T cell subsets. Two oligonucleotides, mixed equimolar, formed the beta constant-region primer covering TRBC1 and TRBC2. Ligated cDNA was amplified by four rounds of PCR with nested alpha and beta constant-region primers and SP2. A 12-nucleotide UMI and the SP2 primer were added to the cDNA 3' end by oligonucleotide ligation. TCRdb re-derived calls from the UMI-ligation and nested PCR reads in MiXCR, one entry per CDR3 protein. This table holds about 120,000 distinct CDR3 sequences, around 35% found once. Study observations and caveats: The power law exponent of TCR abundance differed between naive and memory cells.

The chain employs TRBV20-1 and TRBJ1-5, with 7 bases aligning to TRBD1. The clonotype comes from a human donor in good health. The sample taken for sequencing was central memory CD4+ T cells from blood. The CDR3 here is CSASLQGDQPQHF. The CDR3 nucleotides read TGCAGTGCTAGCCTCCAGGGGGATCAGCCCCAGCATTTT.